This T cell receptor (beta chain) was recorded in a study of T cells in Graves' hyperthyroidism and ophthalmopathy. As for the study in general: Blood was drawn when the patient was first diagnosed and still untreated.

Patients aged 18 to 65 had newly diagnosed hyperthyroidism lasting under 2 months. From RNA transcripts, TCR beta CDR3 regions were amplified. The primer set for the first-round RT-PCR of the TCR CDR3 was HTBI. TCRdb analysed the multiplex PCR reads with MiXCR anew, one entry per CDR3 protein. This repertoire shows under 400,000 distinct CDR3 sequences, approximately 15% found once; its top ten account for 11%. With respect to this clonotype: Its specificity is unknown. As the CDR3 is not closed by the conserved phenylalanine or tryptophan, this likely results from a read error.

The CDR3 loop spans 13 amino acids. Germline CDR1 and CDR2: SQVTM and ANQGSEA. V was cut by 4 bases and J by 2 bases, with 11 bases left in between. Study results and limitations: Most expanded thyroid clonotypes above 0.001 recurred in blood. Ophthalmopathy was predicted by the model a median of approximately 6 months ahead of onset.

Sample: blood. The receptor was isolated from a woman aged 55 to 70 with Graves' hyperthyroidism. The J gene is TRBJ1-1, the V gene TRBV29-1; tentatively, D is TRBD1 (6 bases). This CDR3 is CSVGQGLNTEAFL. CDR3 in DNA: TGCAGCGTTGGGCAGGGGCTTAACACTGAAGCTTTCCTT.